This TCR beta chain was sequenced during a study of cytomegalovirus exposure and HLA in healthy donors. Only in-frame clones appear in the TCRdb table, and some are missing; sequencing was by immunoSEQ multiplex PCR. This sample has hundreds of thousands of clones, with approximately 86% found just once. Study findings and constraints: In vitro data verified a few CMV-associated chains as specific for CMV antigens. It was 150 to 200 TCR beta chains that were listed as cytomegalovirus-associated.

Looked up from germline, CDR1 is GTSNPN and CDR2 is SVGIG (reference sequence). This CDR3 comprises 10 residues. As to this clone: Its antigen is not known. The junction departs from the called germline gene at one end, perhaps through a read error.

Sequencing was performed on PBMCs. The TCR was taken from a woman aged 25 to 39 in good health and CMV-seropositive. The rearrangement joins TRBV30 to TRBJ1-1; TRBD1 might be the D (5 bases). This CDR3 is CALDRYEGVF. The CDR3 DNA is TGTGCCTTAGACCGGTATGAAGGGGTCTTT.